This T cell receptor beta chain was documented in a study of T cell repertoires in cytomegalovirus infection. Study context: Evidence of both CMV infection and a matching HLA type came from public TCR beta signatures. Study-wide findings and caveats: Public TCR beta family frequency separated CMV-and-HLA carriers, including in an independent cohort. Dominating the ex vivo response were TCR beta clonotypes that were CMV-specific and HLA-C-restricted.

Germline V gene data show CDR1 as MGHDK and CDR2 as SYGVNS. After removal of 2 bases from V and 2 bases from J, the junction contained 5 bases not matched to a gene. CDR3 length: 15 residues. This clonotype was found many times. The antigen is not known. TCRdb called the reads again in MiXCR, with one record for every CDR3 protein. Here the sample spans roughly 500,000 distinct CDR3 sequences, about 10% being singletons. The chain uses TRBV25-1 and TRBJ2-7, with 8 bases matching TRBD2. The source is a human donor in good health (CMV status not recorded). Some clones in this sample may be carry-over from other donors' samples. Sequences were obtained from PBMCs. The CDR3 DNA is TGTGCCAGCAGTGAACTAGTAGCGGGAACCTACGAGCAGTACTTC. Its translation is CASSELVAGTYEQYF.